This T cell receptor beta chain was found in a study of early T cells in non-severe SARS-CoV-2 infection. The wider study: Chains were not paired, and sequencing was done on bulk RNA from unsorted whole blood.

One entry per CDR3 protein results from TCRdb running MiXCR on the 5' RACE reads. The sample has around 70,000 distinct CDR3 sequences, approximately 9.2% seen once. The V end was cut by 0 bases, the J end by 5 bases, with 11 bases between. The CDR3 sequence is 13 residues long. Germline V gives CDR1 DFQATT, CDR2 SNEGSKA (reference sequence). The TCR originated in an adult who was a healthcare worker with PCR-confirmed SARS-CoV-2 infection or an uninfected control (not recorded which). The V and J genes are TRBV20-1 and TRBJ2-7; D is unresolved. The sequencing sample was made of whole blood. The CDR3 region has the DNA TGCAGTGCTAGAGAGGCCATAAAAAACGAGCAGTACTTC. Residues: CSAREAIKNEQYF.